This is a list of T cell receptor beta chains from one sample in a study of OX40 agonist ivuxolimab in advanced cancers. Profiling relied on immunoSEQ multiplex PCR, and the TCRdb table lists in-frame clones only, not all of them. The sample shows 50,000 to 65,000 clones, approximately 90% of them seen only once. The sequencing here drew on CD4+ or CD8+ T cells sorted from blood, taken in a trial of the OX40 agonist ivuxolimab. The receptors come from an adult with an advanced solid tumor such as melanoma, head and neck, liver or kidney cancer. CDR3s leave out the opening cysteine and the closing phenylalanine or tryptophan. Only some rows state a clone size, as once, few, many or a class for expanded clones.

J gene,V gene,clone size,CDR3 protein
TRBJ2-7,TRBV7-9,NA,ASSLALGGQY
TRBJ2-2,TRBV27,NA,ASSSLAGLTDGELF
TRBJ2-2,TRBV2,NA,ASRDRPSVSGELF
TRBJ1-2,TRBV9,NA,ASSVEGRNYGYT
TRBJ2-3,TRBV4-2,NA,ASSTAYTSTDTQY
TRBJ2-1,TRBV5-5,NA,ASTTIYNEQF
TRBJ2-7,TRBV10-3,NA,AISLGQRNEQY
TRBJ2-3,TRBV27,NA,ASSWSGGTDTQY
TRBJ1-1,TRBV6-5,NA,ASSLHRHGEAF
TRBJ2-3,TRBV7-9,NA,ATGPDTQY
TRBJ2-2,TRBV15,NA,ATSRDVLAGGRVGTGELF
TRBJ2-7,TRBV9,NA,ASSVGLAGSNEQY
TRBJ1-5,TRBV28,NA,ASSQYTGSNQPQH
NA,TRBV19,NA,ASSIDRGYEQY
TRBJ1-5,TRBV27,NA,ASGPGQAGAQPQH
TRBJ2-7,TRBV9,NA,ASSVGASGYEQY
TRBJ2-7,TRBV7-9,NA,ASSADLYYEQY
TRBJ1-1,TRBV11-3,NA,ASSQADRAGTEAF
TRBJ1-4,TRBV25-1,once,ASSDSGIPQAGKLF
TRBJ2-1,TRBV11-3,NA,ASRDRTSGDNEQF
TRBJ2-7,TRBV30,few,AWSAGGAKY
TRBJ2-2,TRBV9,NA,ASSRGGTGELF
TRBJ1-1,TRBV28,NA,ASSLAHGVTEAF
TRBJ2-1,TRBV7-3,few,ASSLGTSGSNEQF
TRBJ2-6,TRBV11-3,NA,ASSLDHRVGGANVLT
TRBJ2-7,TRBV5-5,NA,ASSLASGLVNEQY
TRBJ2-1,TRBV2,NA,ASHWGNHNEQF
TRBJ1-2,TRBV4-3,NA,ASSQEAGLGYGYT
TRBJ2-1,TRBV15,NA,ATSKTSGIYNEQF
TRBJ1-1,TRBV6-1,NA,ASMRFQGDTEAF
TRBJ1-1,TRBV27,NA,ASSLFGVNTEAF
TRBJ2-7,TRBV14,NA,ASSQGPAYEQY
TRBJ2-7,TRBV6-1,NA,ASRRQAQVEQY
TRBJ2-7,TRBV13,once,ASSFGRGSVEQY
TRBJ1-5,TRBV27,NA,ASSLGRGYQPQH
TRBJ2-6,TRBV12-2,NA,ASRLKTACSGANVLT
TRBJ2-1,TRBV27,NA,ATQLGTGPYNEQF
TRBJ1-1,TRBV9,medium-sized,ASSETSVGTEAF
TRBJ1-5,TRBV18,NA,ASSQSRDRINQPQH
TRBJ1-1,TRBV27,NA,ASREQGTEAF
TRBJ2-1,TRBV7-9,NA,ASSLVSNEQF
TRBJ2-2,TRBV28,NA,ASSLAGSAGELF
TRBJ2-4,TRBV15,NA,ATGTSVNIQY
TRBJ2-1,TRBV7-3,NA,ASSQIGGVTYNEQF
TRBJ2-7,TRBV9,NA,ASSVDGAEQY
TRBJ2-2,TRBV4-3,NA,ASSVLTGDGTGELF
TRBJ1-1,TRBV6-1,NA,ASRGLRATFAAF
TRBJ2-5,TRBV27,NA,ASSFGGPNGLYRQETQY
TRBJ1-2,TRBV7-9,NA,ASSLVGFYGYT
TRBJ2-7,TRBV4-3,NA,ASSQDRVGLAEQY
TRBJ2-5,TRBV11-2,NA,ASSFPPRGRKETQY
TRBJ2-5,TRBV4-2,NA,ASSQDLVGGRVDETQY
TRBJ2-5,TRBV27,NA,ASSLSSQGTQY
TRBJ1-1,TRBV27,NA,ASSLDPRGTEAF
TRBJ2-5,TRBV28,NA,ASRLTGAGETQY